Listed here are 10 T cell receptor beta chains from one sample, sequenced in a study of T-cell memory formation after mild COVID-19. TCRdb re-analysed the 5' RACE reads in MiXCR, keeping a single row per CDR3 protein. Of 100,000 to 150,000 distinct CDR3 sequences in the sample, roughly 6% were seen once. The sample was PBMCs or a T cell subset sorted from them (not recorded which). The receptors come from an adult woman who had mild COVID-19 (a few samples of this study predate the infection). Cell type and time point are not known.

This clonotype was seen at least ten times. This chain joins TRBV9 and TRBJ2-1, with 14 bases matching TRBD2. The germline CDR1 and CDR2 sequences are SGDLS and YYNGEE. The CDR3 is made up of 18 amino acids. V dropped 0 bases and J dropped 1; count of bases not matched to a gene: 3. The CDR3 is CASSVVGLAGGSYNEQFF. For the CDR3, the DNA is TGTGCCAGCAGCGTAGTAGGACTAGCGGGAGGATCCTACAATGAGCAGTTCTTC.

The chain has TRBV7-9 and TRBJ2-3, with unresolved D. The germline V and J ends were trimmed by 5 bases and 0 bases, with 21 bases remaining between them. CDR3 length equals 18 residues. Germline CDR1 reads SEHNR; CDR2 reads FQNEAQ (reference sequence). Here the CDR3 DNA reads TGTGCCAGCAGCCAGCGCTTAAAAAGGACGGCCAGCACAGATACGCAGTATTTT. Its translation: CASSQRLKRTASTDTQYF.

The chain uses TRBV6-5 and TRBJ1-3, with D possibly matching TRBD1 (6 bases). Trimming removed 6 bases at V and 0 bases at J, with 12 bases between. This CDR3 comprises 15 residues. The germline V gene has CDR1 MNHEY and CDR2 SVGAGI. The CDR3: CASRVGTYSGNTIYF. In nucleotides, the CDR3 is TGTGCCAGCAGAGTAGGGACATACTCTGGAAACACCATATATTTT.

This clonotype was observed many times. The chain links TRBV24-1 to TRBJ2-3, with 10 nucleotides matching TRBD1. After removal of 4 bases from V and 3 bases from J, the junction contained 6 bases not matched to a gene. Germline loops: CDR1 KGHDR, CDR2 SFDVKD. This CDR3 is built from 16 residues. The CDR3 reads CATSDIRDRGTDTQYF. In DNA form, the CDR3 reads TGTGCCACCAGTGACATCCGGGACAGGGGAACAGATACGCAGTATTTT.

This clonotype occurred many times. This chain links TRBV20-1 with TRBJ2-7; D unresolved. The germline V gene encodes CDR1 DFQATT and CDR2 SNEGSKA (reference sequence). Trimming took off 6 bases at V and 3 bases at J, with 12 bases between the two ends. This CDR3 spans 12 amino acids. CDR3 DNA: TGCAGTGCCCCCCCGGGTGGCTACGAGCAGTACTTC. It is translated as CSAPPGGYEQYF.

There are a few counts of this clonotype. The chain has TRBV12-3 or TRBV12-4 and TRBJ1-5, with a tentative D call TRBD1 (6 bases). The CDR3 spans 15 residues. Trimming took 1 base from V and 1 from J, leaving 8 bases between them. The CDR3 DNA is TGTGCCAGCAGTTTAGGCAGGGGAAGCAATCAGCCCCAGCATTTT. Protein sequence: CASSLGRGSNQPQHF.

This clonotype occurred a few times. The chain recombines TRBV4-3 with TRBJ2-5, with 7 bases lining up with TRBD2. Trimming at V came to 4 bases and at J to 1 base, leaving 9 bases not matched to a gene. The CDR3 is made up of 16 amino acids. Germline V lookup: CDR1 LGHNA, CDR2 YSLEER. DNA of the CDR3: TGCGCCAGCAGCCGGACGGTGGGAGGGATCCAAGAGACCCAGTACTTC. This gives the protein CASSRTVGGIQETQYF.

The genes are TRBV12-3 or TRBV12-4 and TRBJ1-1, with D hard to call. The CDR3 is made up of 13 amino acids. Trimming pared 3 bases from V and 7 bases from J, leaving 12 bases between. As DNA, the CDR3 is TGTGCCAGCAGTTTGTTCGGGGTCCTTGAAGCTTTCTTT. Encoded protein: CASSLFGVLEAFF.

This clonotype was recorded many times. The CDR3 spells CATSGTSGSWNEQFF. CDR3 in DNA: TGTGCCACCAGTGGAACTAGCGGGAGTTGGAATGAGCAGTTCTTC. This rearrangement joins TRBV24-1 to TRBJ2-1; TRBD2 matches at 11 bases. Losses at the gene ends were 5 bases for V and 7 bases for J; bases not matched to a gene: 6. This CDR3 has 15 amino acids. CDR1 is KGHDR and CDR2 is SFDVKD in the germline V gene.

This sequence joins TRBV5-4 and TRBJ1-1; D unclear. This CDR3 has 11 residues. V lost 8 bases, J lost 4 bases, and 9 bases lay in between. Per the germline V gene, CDR1 is SGHNT and CDR2 is YYREEE (reference sequence). CDR3 sequence (DNA): TGTGCCAGTCTTGTAGGCACTGAAGCTTTCTTT. This codes for CASLVGTEAFF.